Each of the 10 T cell receptor beta chains below was sequenced from the same sample in a study of blood T cell repertoires in COVID-19. Data came from immunoSEQ multiplex PCR; TCRdb stores just in-frame clones and leaves some out. This table has hundreds of thousands of clones, approximately 90% appearing once. Input material: peripheral blood. These receptors were collected from a woman in her twenties or thirties who had recovered from COVID-19.

The V call is TRBV21-1, the J call TRBJ1-2. TRBV21-1 is noted as a pseudogene. This CDR3 contains 15 residues. The CDR3 DNA reads TGTGCCAGCAGCTGGGGGCGGGGGCTGAACTATGGCTACACCTTC. It yields the protein CASSWGRGLNYGYTF.

This chain connects TRBV5-8 to TRBJ2-2; 10 nucleotides match TRBD1. The J segment lost 5 bases and the V segment lost 2 bases, leaving 3 bases of the junction unmatched. CDR3 size: 15 residues. Germline V gives CDR1 SGHTS, CDR2 YDEGEE. This CDR3 is CASSFGTGETGELFF. As DNA, the CDR3 is TGTGCCAGCAGCTTCGGGACAGGGGAAACCGGGGAGCTGTTTTTT.

V gene TRBV4-1 combines with J gene TRBJ2-7; 7 nucleotides align to TRBD1. The V and J ends lost 1 base and 3 bases, in that order; junction bases with no gene match: 6. The germline gives CDR1 MGHRA, CDR2 YSYEKL. The CDR3 consists of 15 residues. In DNA, the CDR3 is TGCGCCAGCAGCCAAGTAGGGACAGCTATCTACGAGCAGTACTTC. Translating it yields CASSQVGTAIYEQYF.

This chain connects TRBV27 to TRBJ1-4; D is possibly TRBD1 (6 bases). CDR3 length: 13 amino acids. The germline V gene has CDR1 MNHEY and CDR2 SMNVEV (reference sequence). V dropped 6 bases and J dropped 7 bases, with 12 bases sitting between them. The DNA of the CDR3 is TGTGCCAGCAGGGAACAGGGCGGTGAAAAACTGTTTTTT. Its translation: CASREQGGEKLFF.

With regard to this clone: This same CDR3 is encoded by further DNA sequences in the sample. This chain joins TRBV6-2 or TRBV6-3 and TRBJ2-1; 8 bases are a match to TRBD2. This CDR3 is 16 amino acids long. The germline gives CDR1 MNHEY, CDR2 SVGEGT. V lost 2 bases to trimming and J lost 1 base; unmatched junction nucleotides: 4. The CDR3 DNA is TGTGCCAGCAGTTACCCCGGGGGGGCGTCCTACAATGAGCAGTTCTTC. The encoded protein is CASSYPGGASYNEQFF.

The rearrangement links TRBV9 to TRBJ2-7; the D gene is possibly TRBD2 (6 bases). There are 15 residues in the CDR3. Germline V lookup: CDR1 SGDLS, CDR2 YYNGEE. With 3 bases removed from V and 5 bases from J, the gap between germline ends came to 18 bases. This CDR3 is CASSASGTAEDEQYF. The DNA for the CDR3 is TGTGCCAGCAGCGCATCCGGGACTGCGGAGGACGAGCAGTACTTC.

The rearrangement links TRBV29-1 to TRBJ2-5, with a possible D match to TRBD2 (6 bases). The germline V gene has CDR1 SQVTM and CDR2 ANQGSEA. The germline V and J ends were trimmed by 3 bases and 4 bases, with 18 bases remaining between them. This CDR3 region has 15 residues. CDR3 amino acids: CSVDGGTWGTETQYF. In nucleotides, the CDR3 is TGCAGCGTTGACGGCGGGACGTGGGGGACAGAGACCCAGTACTTC.

CDR3 nucleotide sequence: TGTGCCAGCACCACTGGGGGGGCTACCTACGAGCAGTACTTC. Residues: CASTTGGATYEQYF. The chain has TRBV28 and TRBJ2-7; TRBD2 is a possible D gene (7 bases). The germline V gene encodes CDR1 MDHEN and CDR2 SYDVKM. V lost 7 bases and J lost 2, with 15 bases in between. This CDR3 has 14 amino acids.

The chain combines TRBV5-1 with TRBJ1-2; unclear D gene. The CDR3 extends over 11 amino acids. The germline V gene has CDR1 SGHRS and CDR2 YFSETQ. Between the trimmed V and J ends, which lost 5 bases and 8 bases, there was a span of 10 bases. The CDR3 DNA reads TGCGCCAGCAGGGGAGCCCTCGGCTACACCTTC. This sequence encodes CASRGALGYTF.

This clone has a handful of counts. The CDR3 sequence is CASSLALALDTQYF. CDR3 DNA sequence: TGTGCCAGCAGCTTAGCTCTAGCATTAGATACGCAGTATTTT. J is TRBJ2-3 and V is TRBV7-9; weak D call: TRBD2 (5 bases). The CDR3 runs 14 residues. The V end was cut by 0 bases, the J end by 5 bases, with 9 bases between. Germline values: CDR1 SEHNR, CDR2 FQNEAQ (reference sequence).